These 32 T cell receptor beta chains were all obtained from the same sample, sequenced in a study of PD-L1 blockade in urothelial cancer. The time point was: peripheral blood 6 weeks after treatment start. Libraries were prepared by immunoSEQ multiplex PCR; TCRdb keeps only in-frame clonotypes and omits some of them. In the table there are about 130,000 clones, approximately 85% of which are singletons. The sequencing used PBMCs, collected around atezolizumab (anti-PD-L1) treatment. These receptors were taken from a man aged 45-65 years with urothelial cancer.

The chain recombines TRBV7-2 with TRBJ2-3; D remains ambiguous. This CDR3 is 12 amino acids long. Germline V gene sequence: CDR1 SGHTA, CDR2 FQGNSA. Trimming cost V 5 bases and J 8 bases, with 11 bases left between them. This CDR3 reads CASSQRLGTQYF. For the CDR3, the DNA is TGTGCCAGCAGCCAAAGACTCGGTACGCAGTATTTT.

This clone has just one count. The CDR3 loop reads CASSFGGGYNSPLHF. The DNA of the CDR3 is TGTGCCAGCAGTTTTGGCGGTGGATATAATTCACCCCTCCACTTT. This chain connects TRBV28 to TRBJ1-6; D unresolved. V was cut by 3 bases and J by 4 bases, with 10 bases left in between. The CDR3 has 15 amino acids. From germline, CDR1 is MDHEN and CDR2 SYDVKM.

The chain uses TRBV18 and TRBJ2-2, with D uncertain. Trimming shortened V by 5 bases and J by 2 bases, and 3 bases separated the two germline ends. This CDR3 has 12 residues. Per the germline V gene, CDR1 is KGHSH and CDR2 is LQKENI. The CDR3 nucleotides are TGTGCCAGCTCAACAAACACCGGGGAGCTGTTTTTT. It specifies CASSTNTGELFF.

This clone was seen a few times. CDR3 amino acids: CASSLAWDHSPGLTDTQYF. DNA of the CDR3: TGTGCCAGCAGCTTAGCCTGGGACCATTCTCCGGGACTCACAGATACGCAGTATTTT. V gene TRBV13 combines with J gene TRBJ2-3; D is possibly TRBD2 (6 bases). The CDR3 loop spans 19 amino acids. Trimming pared 1 base from V and 2 bases from J, leaving 22 bases between. Germline assignment: CDR1 PRHDT and CDR2 FYEKMQ (reference sequence).

This clone showed up just once. V and J are TRBV5-4 and TRBJ2-4, with 10 bases aligning to TRBD2. V gave up 4 bases and J gave up 5 bases; unmatched junction bases: 3. The CDR3 contains 14 residues. Per the germline V gene, CDR1 is SGHNT and CDR2 is YYREEE (reference sequence). The CDR3 here is CASSLGTSENIQYF. Written as DNA, the CDR3 is TGTGCCAGCAGCCTAGGGACTAGCGAAAACATTCAGTACTTC. The whole variable domain, remainder taken from reference TRBV5-4 and TRBJ2-4, is ETGVTQSPTHLIKTRGQQVTLRCSSQSGHNTVSWYQQALGQGPQFIFQYYREEENGRGNFPPRFSGLQFPNYSSELNVNALELDDSALYLCASSLGTSENIQYFGAGTRLSVL.

The V and J genes are TRBV30 and TRBJ2-7, with 8 bases aligning to TRBD2. Losses at the gene ends were 0 bases for V and 3 bases for J; bases not matched to a gene: 7. The germline V gene has CDR1 GTSNPN and CDR2 SVGIG (reference sequence). The length of the CDR3 is 15 residues. The CDR3, as DNA: TGTGCCTGGAGTGTAAATTCGGGGGGGGTCTACGAGCAGTACTTC. Translation: CAWSVNSGGVYEQYF.

This clone was counted a single time. The rearrangement joins TRBV5-1 to TRBJ2-5, with 9 nucleotides matching TRBD2. CDR1 and CDR2 from the germline V gene are SGHRS and YFSETQ. Trimming cost V 4 bases and J 3 bases; bases outside gene matches: 10. This CDR3 region has 16 residues. CDR3: CASSPRASGAKETQYF. The CDR3 DNA sequence: TGCGCCAGCAGCCCGAGGGCTAGCGGGGCCAAAGAGACCCAGTACTTC.

This clone was detected once. This chain uses TRBV27 with TRBJ1-1, with no clear D. There are 16 residues in the CDR3. CDR1 and CDR2 from the germline V gene are MNHEY and SMNVEV (reference sequence). V lost 7 bases, J lost 1 base, and 19 bases lay in between. CDR3 sequence reads: CASKPIPRSPNTEAFF. Here the CDR3 DNA reads TGTGCCAGCAAACCTATCCCCCGTTCCCCGAACACTGAAGCTTTCTTT.

This clone was counted a few times. The chain links TRBV9 to TRBJ1-3; D remains ambiguous. Germline V CDR1 and CDR2: SGDLS, YYNGEE. The CDR3 length is 18 residues. The V and J ends lost 0 bases and 0 bases respectively, with 16 bases between them. CDR3 nucleotides: TGTGCCAGCAGCGTAGCTTCATCGGCACAGAGCTCTGGAAACACCATATATTTT. Protein product: CASSVASSAQSSGNTIYF.

The J gene is TRBJ2-1, the V gene TRBV7-6; TRBD2 aligns across 9 bases. The V gene end was trimmed by 1 base and the J gene end by 3 bases; junction bases not matched to a gene: 22. Germline CDR1 is SGHVS and CDR2 is FNYEAQ. The CDR3 spans 22 residues. CDR3 sequence: CASSLDPPMKTIAGVSYNEQFF. CDR3 nucleotides: TGTGCCAGCAGCTTAGACCCTCCGATGAAGACGATAGCGGGAGTTAGCTACAATGAGCAGTTCTTC.

The rearrangement links TRBV7-8 to TRBJ2-7; TRBD2 aligns across 7 bases. The CDR3 length is 13 residues. From germline, CDR1 is SGHVS and CDR2 FQNEAQ. Trimming took 6 bases from V and 2 from J; bases not matched to a gene: 4. The chain's CDR3 is CASSSGPPYEQYF. As DNA, the CDR3 is TGTGCCAGCAGTAGCGGGCCTCCCTACGAGCAGTACTTC.

The CDR3 spells CASRQADYEQYF. Written as DNA, the CDR3 is TGTGCCAGCAGACAGGCGGACTACGAGCAGTACTTC. This chain links TRBV6-5 with TRBJ2-7, with D maybe TRBD1 (5 bases). V dropped 6 bases and J dropped 3 bases, with 9 bases sitting between them. This CDR3 is built from 12 residues. Germline loops: CDR1 MNHEY, CDR2 SVGAGI.

The chain is built from TRBV6-6 and TRBJ1-1; D remains ambiguous. The CDR3 has 11 residues. In germline, CDR1 is MNHNY, CDR2 SVGAGI (reference sequence). V was shortened by 6 bases and J by 6 bases, with 8 bases between the two germline ends. The CDR3: CASRKAAEAFF. CDR3 coding DNA: TGTGCCAGCAGAAAGGCGGCTGAAGCTTTCTTT.

The chain joins TRBV6-1 to TRBJ2-7, with 9 positions matching TRBD2. The CDR3 length is 16 residues. Germline V gives CDR1 MNHNS, CDR2 SASEGT. V lost 3 bases to trimming and J lost 4 bases; unmatched junction nucleotides: 10. CDR3 nucleotides: TGTGCCAGCAGTGACGTGGTAGCGGGAGCCACATACGAGCAGTACTTC. Its protein is CASSDVVAGATYEQYF.

The CDR3 here is CASSPGQSSYEQYF. CDR3 bases: TGCGCCAGCAGCCCGGGACAGAGCTCCTACGAGCAGTACTTC. The chain employs TRBV5-1 and TRBJ2-7; 7 nucleotides match TRBD1. Germline values: CDR1 SGHRS, CDR2 YFSETQ. The CDR3 contains 14 residues. V trimming: 4 bases; J trimming: 0 bases; junction bases outside the gene matches: 4.

The chain employs TRBV30 and TRBJ2-2; unclear D gene. This CDR3 is 12 amino acids long. Germline V gene data show CDR1 as GTSNPN and CDR2 as SVGIG (reference sequence). The germline V and J ends were trimmed by 1 base and 6 bases, with 6 bases remaining between them. Here the CDR3 reads CAWSDSSGELFF. The DNA of the CDR3 is TGTGCCTGGAGTGACAGCTCCGGGGAGCTGTTTTTT.

V is TRBV7-6 and J is TRBJ2-7, with 8 bases matching TRBD1. The junction had 11 bases not matched to a gene; V was cut back by 5 bases and J by 5 bases. The germline V gene has CDR1 SGHVS and CDR2 FNYEAQ. The CDR3 spans 15 residues. The CDR3 sequence: CASSKNRQGSHEQYF. The CDR3 region has the DNA TGTGCCAGCAGCAAAAACCGACAGGGGAGCCACGAGCAGTACTTC.

The chain joins TRBV9 to TRBJ2-3, with TRBD1 identical over 9 bases. Germline CDR1 is SGDLS and CDR2 is YYNGEE. V lost 2 bases and J lost 4; bases outside the gene matches: 8. The CDR3 loop spans 16 amino acids. DNA of the CDR3: TGTGCCAGCAGCGTTCTACAGGGGGCTAACCCAGATACGCAGTATTTT. It specifies CASSVLQGANPDTQYF.

The chain employs TRBV9 and TRBJ2-5; tentatively, D is TRBD1 (6 bases). V lost 2 bases to trimming and J lost 1 base, with 15 bases between them. CDR1 is SGDLS, CDR2 YYNGEE, per germline. The CDR3 is 16 residues long. CDR3 DNA: TGTGCCAGCAGCGTGGGGGCTAGTTGGAGCCAAGAGACCCAGTACTTC. Protein product: CASSVGASWSQETQYF.

The chain combines TRBV28 with TRBJ1-5, with 11 bases that match TRBD1. After removal of 3 bases from V and 6 bases from J, the junction contained 4 bases not matched to a gene. CDR1 is MDHEN and CDR2 is SYDVKM in the germline V gene. This CDR3 has 15 amino acids. In DNA form, the CDR3 reads TGTGCCAGCAGTTTTGTGGACAGGGGGCGTCAGCCCCAGCATTTT. Translating gives CASSFVDRGRQPQHF. Full variable domain (remainder filled in from reference TRBV28 and TRBJ1-5): DVKVTQSSRYLVKRTGEKVFLECVQDMDHENMFWYRQDPGLGLRLIYFSYDVKMKEKGDIPEGYSVSREKKERFSLILESASTNQTSMYLCASSFVDRGRQPQHFGDGTRLSIL.

The J gene is TRBJ2-7, the V gene TRBV5-4; D may be TRBD2 (5 bases). The CDR3 contains 12 residues. Germline V gene sequence: CDR1 SGHNT, CDR2 YYREEE (reference sequence). V gave up 2 bases and J gave up 3 bases, with 6 bases separating them. This CDR3 is CASSFRDYEQYF. The DNA of the CDR3 is TGTGCCAGCAGCTTCCGGGACTACGAGCAGTACTTC.

This chain connects TRBV19 to TRBJ2-1; 7 bases fit TRBD2. Trimming cost V 8 bases and J 5 bases; bases outside gene matches: 9. This CDR3 is 14 amino acids long. CDR1 and CDR2 (germline): LNHDA, SQIVND (reference sequence). For the CDR3, the DNA is TGTGCCAGTCGAAAAAGCGGGGCTGACAATGAGCAGTTCTTC. This gives the protein CASRKSGADNEQFF.

There are a few counts of this clone. At one end the junction does not follow the germline gene, possibly because of a read error. CDR3 DNA: TGTGCCAGCAGCCTAACCCGACTAGCGGGGGGCTCTGGGGCCAACGTCCTGACTTTC. Translating it yields CASSLTRLAGGSGANVLTF. The chain links TRBV7-3 to TRBJ2-6; TRBD2 matches at 13 bases. This CDR3 region has 19 residues. Germline values: CDR1 SGHTA, CDR2 FQGTGA. The entire variable domain, with the rest obtained from reference TRBV7-3 and TRBJ2-6, is as follows: GAGVSQTPSNKVTEKGKYVELRCDPISGHTALYWYRQSLGQGPEFLIYFQGTGAADDSGLPNDRFFAVRPEGSVSTLKIQRTERGDSAVYLCASSLTRLAGGSGANVLTFGAGSRLTVL.

V usage is TRBV5-4 and J usage is TRBJ1-2; possibly TRBD1 for D (5 bases). Germline-derived CDR1 and CDR2 are SGHNT and YYREEE (reference sequence). V lost 0 bases and J lost 0, with 6 bases in between. This CDR3 contains 14 residues. The CDR3 loop reads CASSLEGTNYGYTF. The CDR3 bases are TGTGCCAGCAGCTTGGAGGGGACTAACTATGGCTACACCTTC.

This clone has a single count. The V call is TRBV5-1, the J call TRBJ2-7, with 12 bases aligning to TRBD2. The CDR3 length is 16 residues. Germline CDR1 reads SGHRS; CDR2 reads YFSETQ. V lost 3 bases and J lost 2; bases outside the gene matches: 6. The CDR3 loop reads CASSSGGLAGTYEQYF. The CDR3 DNA reads TGCGCCAGCAGCTCGGGGGGACTAGCGGGTACCTACGAGCAGTACTTC.

V and J are TRBV4-2 and TRBJ1-5; no clear D gene. V was clipped by 4 bases and J by 4 bases, with 11 bases between them. CDR3 length: 14 amino acids. Germline V gene sequence: CDR1 LGHNA, CDR2 YNFKEQ. CDR3 DNA sequence: TGTGCCAGCAGCCGAGCGGCGGATAATCAGCCCCAGCATTTT. This sequence encodes CASSRAADNQPQHF.

The chain couples TRBV28 to TRBJ2-7; D unclear. V was pared by 9 bases and J by 2 bases, with 11 bases between. The CDR3 extends over 12 amino acids. Germline CDR1 is MDHEN and CDR2 is SYDVKM. CDR3 in amino acids: CASDSLTYEQYF. DNA for the CDR3: TGTGCCAGTGACTCTCTCACCTACGAGCAGTACTTC.

This rearrangement joins TRBV13 to TRBJ2-2, with 14 bases aligning to TRBD2. Trimming took 3 bases from V and 3 from J; bases not matched to a gene: 3. This CDR3 is built from 17 residues. Per the germline V gene, CDR1 is PRHDT and CDR2 is FYEKMQ (reference sequence). DNA for the CDR3: TGTGCCAGCAGCTTTGGGACTAGCGGGAGTCACACCGGGGAGCTGTTTTTT. Protein sequence: CASSFGTSGSHTGELFF.

The genes are TRBV5-6 and TRBJ1-4, with TRBD1 identical over 7 bases. J gave up 4 bases and V 4 bases, and 7 bases lay outside the gene matches. This CDR3 spans 15 amino acids. Germline V gene sequence: CDR1 SGHDT, CDR2 YYEEEE. CDR3 sequence: CASSRRGQVNEKLFF. The CDR3 DNA reads as TGTGCCAGCAGCCGGAGGGGGCAAGTTAATGAAAAACTGTTTTTT.

The rearrangement uses TRBV2 and TRBJ2-1; D remains ambiguous. Trimming removed 9 bases at V and 8 bases at J, with 11 bases between. Looked up from germline, CDR1 is SNHLY and CDR2 is FYNNEI. The CDR3 sequence is 11 residues long. Here the CDR3 reads CARRLHHEQFF. Here the CDR3 DNA reads TGTGCCAGACGACTTCACCATGAGCAGTTCTTC.

This sequence joins TRBV5-1 and TRBJ2-1; 11 bases map to TRBD2. V gave up 7 bases and J gave up 7 bases; unmatched junction bases: 10. Germline assignment: CDR1 SGHRS and CDR2 YFSETQ. The CDR3 covers 15 residues. In nucleotides, the CDR3 is TGCGCCAGCCGTTCCTCCCTAGCGGGAGGAAATGAGCAGTTCTTC. Amino acids: CASRSSLAGGNEQFF.

This clone was seen only a few times. The rearrangement uses TRBV7-9 and TRBJ1-1; 7 bases fit TRBD1. CDR1 and CDR2 from the germline V gene are SEHNR and FQNEAQ (reference sequence). Unmatched junction bases numbered 5, after V lost 7 bases and J lost 0 bases. This CDR3 is built from 14 residues. CDR3 protein: CASNRGSVNTEAFF. CDR3 in DNA: TGTGCCAGCAACAGGGGCAGCGTGAACACTGAAGCTTTCTTT.